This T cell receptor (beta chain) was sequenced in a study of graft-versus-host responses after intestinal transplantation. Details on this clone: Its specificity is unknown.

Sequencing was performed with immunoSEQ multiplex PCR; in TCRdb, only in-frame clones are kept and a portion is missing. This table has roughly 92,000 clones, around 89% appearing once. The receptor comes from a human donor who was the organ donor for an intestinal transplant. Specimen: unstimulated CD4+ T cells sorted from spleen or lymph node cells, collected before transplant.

The CDR3 DNA reads as TGCGCCAGCAGCTTGAGCCAAGGACAGGGAGGGAAGACCCAGTACTTC. As protein: CASSLSQGQGGKTQYF. The rearrangement uses TRBV5-1 and TRBJ2-5; D is perhaps TRBD1 (8 bases). This CDR3 is built from 16 residues. The germline CDR1 and CDR2 sequences are SGHRS and YFSETQ. Trimming took off 1 base at V and 6 bases at J, with 19 bases between the two ends.